This T cell receptor beta chain was captured by sequencing in a study of molecular identifiers for immune sequencing clone quantification. As previously described, bulk TCR libraries were made using listed TCR primers. TCRdb reprocessed the PCR reads with MiXCR, giving one entry per CDR3 protein. The sample records about 500,000 distinct CDR3 sequences, approximately 25% being singletons. Trimming removed 1 base at V and 1 base at J, with 11 bases between. Germline V gives CDR1 SGHTA, CDR2 FQGNSA. CDR3 length: 16 amino acids. Sorted naive CD8 T cells were those defined as CD8+CD4-CCR7+CD45RA+. This clonotype was seen a few times.

This clonotype was sampled from a human donor in good health. Some libraries in this study had Jurkat cell RNA spiked in. Sequenced input: naive CD8+ T cells from blood, with Jurkat cell RNA spiked in. Subset meaning: FACS-sorted CD8+CD4-CCR7+CD45RA+ naive T cells. The rearrangement uses TRBV7-2 and TRBJ2-1; D is ambiguous. The CDR3 DNA follows: TGTGCCAGCAGCTTAGATGCTAGGCTTTCCTACAATGAGCAGTTCTTC. Its protein is CASSLDARLSYNEQFF. The whole variable domain, remainder taken from reference TRBV7-2 and TRBJ2-1, is GAGVSQSPSNKVTEKGKDVELRCDPISGHTALYWYRQSLGQGLEFLIYFQGNSAPDKSGLPSDRFSAERTGGSVSTLTIQRTQQEDSAVYLCASSLDARLSYNEQFFGPGTRLTVL.